These 27 T cell receptor beta chains were sequenced from one sample in a study of radiation and T cells in renal cell carcinoma. The time point: baseline pretreatment blood. The treatment: 15 Gy SBRT to primary tumor, nephrectomy 4 weeks later. Profiled with immunoSEQ multiplex PCR; TCRdb holds only in-frame clones, not every one. The sample holds approximately 110,000 clones, approximately 80% seen once. This specimen was blood, taken from a patient whose treatment included radiotherapy and nephrectomy. These receptors originate from a woman aged 55-69 years with renal cell carcinoma.

The chain has TRBV14 and TRBJ2-1, with TRBD2 matching 7 bases. With V trimmed by 7 bases and J by 6 bases, 0 bases remained unmatched. CDR3 length: 11 amino acids. The germline V gene encodes CDR1 SGHDN and CDR2 FVKESK. The CDR3 loop reads CASTGGNEQFF. The DNA for the CDR3 is TGTGCCAGCACGGGGGGCAATGAGCAGTTCTTC.

The chain joins TRBV15 to TRBJ1-2; TRBD1 agrees at 7 bases. Germline loops: CDR1 LNHNV, CDR2 YYDKDF (reference sequence). The CDR3 runs to 17 residues. V shed 1 base, J shed 7 bases, and the junction held 15 bases outside the gene matches. CDR3 loop: CATSRGGAGGPASGYTF. As DNA, the CDR3 is TGTGCCACCAGCAGAGGAGGGGCAGGGGGGCCGGCTTCTGGCTACACCTTC.

The V call is TRBV19, the J call TRBJ2-6; D possibly corresponds to TRBD1 (5 bases). CDR3 length: 14 residues. V was shortened by 10 bases and J by 1 base, with 11 bases between the two germline ends. Germline lookup yields CDR1 LNHDA and CDR2 SQIVND (reference sequence). The CDR3 DNA follows: TGTGCCACCTCAGGGCGATCTGGGGCCAACGTCCTGACTTTC. This sequence encodes CATSGRSGANVLTF.

The chain combines TRBV6-6 with TRBJ1-2; the match to TRBD1 covers 8 bases. CDR1 is MNHNY and CDR2 is SVGAGI in the germline V gene (reference sequence). The CDR3 loop spans 13 amino acids. The J segment lost 3 bases and the V segment lost 5 bases, leaving 2 bases of the junction unmatched. CDR3 region: CASSQDRDYGYTF. CDR3 sequence (DNA): TGTGCCAGCAGTCAGGACAGGGACTATGGCTACACCTTC.

The genes are TRBV6-5 and TRBJ1-1; the D is unclear. There are 14 residues in the CDR3. With 7 bases removed from V and 1 base from J, the gap between germline ends came to 13 bases. Germline values: CDR1 MNHEY, CDR2 SVGAGI. CDR3 region: CASTRLGGNTEAFF. The CDR3 nucleotides are TGTGCCAGCACCCGACTGGGTGGGAACACTGAAGCTTTCTTT.

This clone was seen more than once but under ten times. The chain joins TRBV7-3 to TRBJ2-2, with D tentatively TRBD2 (5 bases). Between the trimmed V and J ends, which lost 5 bases and 8 bases, there was a span of 18 bases. CDR1 and CDR2 from the germline V gene are SGHTA and FQGTGA. This CDR3 is 15 amino acids long. CDR3 residues: CASSAFGLPLGELFF. The CDR3 DNA is TGTGCCAGCAGCGCGTTCGGACTGCCCTTGGGGGAGCTGTTTTTT. Based on the CDR3 plus reference TRBV7-3 and TRBJ2-2, the full variable domain is GAGVSQTPSNKVTEKGKYVELRCDPISGHTALYWYRQSLGQGPEFLIYFQGTGAADDSGLPNDRFFAVRPEGSVSTLKIQRTERGDSAVYLCASSAFGLPLGELFFGEGSRLTVL.

The chain uses TRBV11-2 and TRBJ1-2, with 7 positions matching TRBD1. The CDR3 loop spans 17 amino acids. J lost 0 bases, V lost 6 bases, and 13 bases had no gene match. Germline assignment: CDR1 SGHAT and CDR2 FQNNGV. CDR3 region: CASSSPGQTSTNYGYTF. The CDR3 DNA follows: TGTGCCAGCAGTTCGCCGGGACAGACCAGTACTAACTATGGCTACACCTTC.

Comments on this clone: Within the sample, other DNA sequences also encode this same CDR3. CDR3 protein: CASSDRGSYEQYF. CDR3 DNA: TGTGCCAGTAGCGACAGGGGCTCCTACGAGCAGTACTTC. The rearrangement links TRBV19 to TRBJ2-7; 8 nucleotides line up with TRBD1. The length of the CDR3 is 13 residues. V lost 6 bases to trimming and J lost 0 bases; unmatched junction nucleotides: 1. From germline, CDR1 is LNHDA and CDR2 SQIVND (reference sequence).

The table lists this clone with a count of one. CDR3 amino acids: CASSPPGAVLGAFF. Here the CDR3 DNA reads TGCGCCAGCAGCCCTCCGGGAGCCGTCCTTGGAGCTTTCTTT. J is TRBJ1-1 and V is TRBV5-1; D is unclear. CDR1 and CDR2 (germline): SGHRS, YFSETQ. This CDR3 has 14 amino acids. V was shortened by 4 bases and J by 10 bases, with 20 bases between the two germline ends.

This clone was seen only a few times. CDR3 in amino acids: CASSLSTGDYGYTF. The CDR3 nucleotides are TGCGCCAGCAGCTTGTCCACAGGGGACTATGGCTACACCTTC. The chain uses TRBV5-1 and TRBJ1-2, with 7 bases fitting TRBD1. V was clipped by 1 base and J by 3 bases; unmatched bases: 3. The CDR3 runs to 14 residues. Germline V gene data show CDR1 as SGHRS and CDR2 as YFSETQ.

This chain connects TRBV11-2 to TRBJ1-1; TRBD1 matches 7 bases. Germline V gives CDR1 SGHAT, CDR2 FQNNGV. V gave up 7 bases and J gave up 8 bases; unmatched junction bases: 10. The CDR3 runs 13 residues. The CDR3 here is CASTQGGNREAFF. CDR3 coding DNA: TGTGCCAGCACCCAGGGGGGCAACCGCGAAGCTTTCTTT.

CDR3 residues: CASSQDTVAAFF. The CDR3, as DNA: TGCGCCAGCAGCCAAGATACAGTTGCGGCTTTCTTT. The genes are TRBV4-3 and TRBJ1-1; D uncertain. There are 12 residues in the CDR3. Germline V gene lookup returns CDR1 LGHNA and CDR2 YSLEER. The V gene lost 0 bases and the J gene lost 11 bases, with 10 bases spanning the gap.

The CDR3 protein is CASSVTGVMNTEAFF. DNA for the CDR3: TGTGCCAGCAGTGTAACAGGGGTCATGAACACTGAAGCTTTCTTT. This chain connects TRBV28 to TRBJ1-1, with 7 bases that match TRBD1. After removal of 5 bases from V and 0 bases from J, the junction contained 6 bases not matched to a gene. Per the germline V gene, CDR1 is MDHEN and CDR2 is SYDVKM. The CDR3 is 15 residues long.

The rearrangement joins TRBV27 to TRBJ1-5; D gene ambiguous. This CDR3 has 16 residues. The V end was cut by 8 bases, the J end by 7 bases, with 24 bases between. The germline V gene has CDR1 MNHEY and CDR2 SMNVEV (reference sequence). The CDR3 nucleotides read TGTGCCAGCCGACTACGATCCGAAGTCGTCTGGCAGCCCCAGCATTTT. Its protein is CASRLRSEVVWQPQHF.

The chain combines TRBV7-9 with TRBJ1-4; D uncertain. Germline CDR1 is SEHNR and CDR2 is FQNEAQ (reference sequence). The CDR3 has 14 amino acids. V gave up 1 base and J gave up 6 bases, with 9 bases separating them. The chain's CDR3 is CASSLVGSDEKLFF. The CDR3 bases are TGTGCCAGCAGCTTAGTGGGGTCTGATGAAAAACTGTTTTTT. The complete variable domain, with remaining parts taken from reference TRBV7-9 and TRBJ1-4, reads DTGVSQNPRHKITKRGQNVTFRCDPISEHNRLYWYRQTLGQGPEFLTYFQNEAQLEKSRLLSDRFSAERPKGSFSTLEIQRTEQGDSAMYLCASSLVGSDEKLFFGSGTQLSVL.

In its sample, this clone was seen once. The V call is TRBV28, the J call TRBJ1-1, with D maybe TRBD1 (5 bases). V was clipped by 5 bases and J by 12 bases, with 16 bases between them. Germline V gives CDR1 MDHEN, CDR2 SYDVKM. The CDR3 length is 12 residues. Here the CDR3 DNA reads TGTGCCAGCAGTGTCAGGGATTGGGAAACTTTCTTT. Translated: CASSVRDWETFF.

V gene TRBV9 combines with J gene TRBJ1-2; 8 bases match TRBD1. J was trimmed by 5 bases and V by 3 bases; bases with no gene match: 9. The V gene's germline CDR1 is SGDLS and CDR2 YYNGEE. This CDR3 is built from 15 residues. The CDR3 sequence: CASSEDAGTGYGYTF. As DNA, the CDR3 is TGTGCCAGCAGCGAAGACGCCGGGACAGGATATGGCTACACCTTC.

V gene TRBV28 combines with J gene TRBJ2-3; a weak D match, TRBD2 (5 bases). V shed 7 bases and J shed 5 bases, with 16 bases lying between them. Germline loops: CDR1 MDHEN, CDR2 SYDVKM. This CDR3 has 14 amino acids. The CDR3 DNA follows: TGTGCCAGCACTCCTCGGGGTCCCAGAGATACGCAGTATTTT. As protein: CASTPRGPRDTQYF.

The chain links TRBV5-1 to TRBJ2-3; D unclear. Trimming cost V 0 bases and J 1 base, with 6 bases left between them. CDR1 is SGHRS and CDR2 is YFSETQ in the germline V gene. The CDR3 covers 14 residues. Here the CDR3 reads CASSLEVGTDTQYF. Written as DNA, the CDR3 is TGCGCCAGCAGCTTGGAAGTTGGCACAGATACGCAGTATTTT.

The rearrangement joins TRBV5-6 to TRBJ2-3; 9 positions agree with TRBD1. In germline, CDR1 is SGHDT, CDR2 YYEEEE. V trimming: 3 bases; J trimming: 2 bases; junction bases outside the gene matches: 4. The CDR3 totals 15 residues. The CDR3 region has the DNA TGTGCCAGCAGCTGGACAGGGGTTGACACAGATACGCAGTATTTT. This sequence encodes CASSWTGVDTDTQYF.

This chain joins TRBV19 and TRBJ1-2, with 7 nucleotides matching TRBD1. Trimming at V came to 5 bases and at J to 8 bases, leaving 14 bases not matched to a gene. Germline-derived CDR1 and CDR2 are LNHDA and SQIVND (reference sequence). CDR3 length: 15 amino acids. CDR3 in DNA: TGTGCCAGTAGTCTGCAGGGGGATAGTTTAGGCGGCTACACCTTC. Protein: CASSLQGDSLGGYTF. The full variable domain, with the rest looked up from reference TRBV19 and TRBJ1-2, is DGGITQSPKYLFRKEGQNVTLSCEQNLNHDAMYWYRQDPGQGLRLIYYSQIVNDFQKGDIAEGYSVSREKKESFPLTVTSAQKNPTAFYLCASSLQGDSLGGYTFGSGTRLTVV.

This chain joins TRBV19 and TRBJ2-5; 8 bases match TRBD2. CDR1 LNHDA and CDR2 SQIVND come from the germline V gene (reference sequence). The CDR3 is 12 amino acids. V lost 6 bases, J lost 5 bases, and 2 bases stayed unmatched. Here the CDR3 reads CASRRGVETQYF. The CDR3 bases are TGTGCCAGTAGGCGGGGGGTTGAGACCCAGTACTTC.

This clone was observed a few times. The CDR3 region is CASSSTGRTEAFF. The CDR3 DNA reads as TGTGCCAGCAGTTCCACAGGGCGGACTGAAGCTTTCTTT. This sequence joins TRBV6-4 and TRBJ1-1, with a tentative D call TRBD1 (6 bases). The germline CDR1 and CDR2 sequences are MRHNA and SNTAGT. With 5 bases removed from V and 5 bases from J, the gap between germline ends came to 12 bases. The CDR3 runs 13 residues.

CDR3 loop: CASAAGWEQYF. The CDR3 DNA reads as TGTGCCAGTGCCGCGGGCTGGGAGCAGTACTTC. The V call is TRBV19, the J call TRBJ2-7; possibly TRBD2 for D (5 bases). V lost 8 bases and J 7 bases, leaving 12 bases between the germline ends. The CDR3 is 11 amino acids. From germline, CDR1 is LNHDA and CDR2 SQIVND (reference sequence).

V gene TRBV9 combines with J gene TRBJ2-3; TRBD2 might be the D (6 bases). This CDR3 is 16 amino acids long. CDR1 SGDLS and CDR2 YYNGEE come from the germline V gene. The V end lost 1 base, the J end lost 1 base, and 13 bases lay between the germline ends. As DNA, the CDR3 is TGTGCCAGCAGCGTATCGTGGGGCGGGGGCACAGATACGCAGTATTTT. It translates to CASSVSWGGGTDTQYF.

The V call is TRBV4-2, the J call TRBJ1-4; D is undetermined. Trimming took 0 bases from V and 4 from J, leaving 9 bases between them. The CDR3 is 15 amino acids. CDR1 and CDR2 (germline): LGHNA, YNFKEQ. This CDR3 is CASSQEGKYNEKLFF. The CDR3 DNA follows: TGTGCCAGCAGCCAAGAGGGGAAGTATAATGAAAAACTGTTTTTT.

This sequence joins TRBV19 and TRBJ2-3; the D gene is possibly TRBD2 (7 bases). The germline V and J ends were trimmed by 0 bases and 1 base, with 11 bases remaining between them. This CDR3 region has 16 residues. The germline CDR1 and CDR2 sequences are LNHDA and SQIVND (reference sequence). CDR3 region: CASSIERGPGTDTQYF. The DNA for the CDR3 is TGTGCCAGTAGTATAGAGCGGGGGCCGGGCACAGATACGCAGTATTTT.